This T cell receptor (beta chain) was identified in a study of T cell changes during pregnancy in multiple sclerosis (dated by TCRdb to the late 2010s). Regarding the study in general: In women with multiple sclerosis, the researchers looked at how the T cell repertoire shifted as pregnancy progressed.

The library was obtained by the immunoSEQ multiplex PCR assay. Held by TCRdb, this immuneACCESS table contains in-frame sequences only and omits some clones. Under half of the omission traces to an unresolved V gene where checked; the cause of the rest is unknown. The sample table holds tens of thousands of clones, of which 93% were seen once. Around 2% of the sample lies in the top ten. Of note for this clone: No antigen is known for it. No much larger clone exists at a distance of one base, and base qualities are not known.

Relative to germline, V is missing 1 base and J is missing 8 bases, with 10 bases of the junction outside any gene match. There are 15 amino acids in the CDR3, from cysteine to phenylalanine inclusive. Solely the CDR3 DNA is kept, with 45 bases framed from the first base. The germline V gene sets CDR1 to SGHTA and CDR2 to FQGNSA. This TCR came from a female donor with multiple sclerosis, enrolled in a pregnancy study. This chain is built from TRBV7-2 and TRBJ1-2; TRBD1 matches 7 bases in the middle. The sample here was peripheral blood, taken in the second trimester of pregnancy. The CDR3 has the sequence CASSLGRAGGDGYTF. The nucleotide sequence reads as follows: TGTGCCAGCAGCTTAGGTCGGGCAGGGGGAGACGGCTACACCTTC.